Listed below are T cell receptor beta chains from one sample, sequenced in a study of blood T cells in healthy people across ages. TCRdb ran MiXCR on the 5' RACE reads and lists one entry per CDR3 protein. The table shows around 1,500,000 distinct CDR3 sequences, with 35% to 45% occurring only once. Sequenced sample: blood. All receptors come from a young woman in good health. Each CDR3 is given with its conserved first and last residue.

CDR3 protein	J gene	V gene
CASSPTRLIGGEGYGYTF	TRBJ1-2	TRBV12-3/TRBV12-4
CASSLVQSEQFF	TRBJ2-1	TRBV7-9
CASSLTSGRALNIYNEQFF	TRBJ2-1	TRBV5-1
CASSQGRMNTQYF	TRBJ2-3	TRBV3-1
CASSTRGLVKETQFF	TRBJ2-1	TRBV4-1
CAIRSEGDTQYF	TRBJ2-3	TRBV10-3
CASSTSGTRRGNEQFF	TRBJ2-1	TRBV7-9
CSAPHTGGGETQYF	NA	TRBV29-1
CASSSGDFPGYEQYF	TRBJ2-7	TRBV2
CSFEDRGLGEQYF	NA	TRBV29-1
CASTLGLGRSYEQYF	TRBJ2-7	TRBV27
CASSDSPGNGYTF	TRBJ1-2	TRBV10-1
CASSLYQGPTYEQYF	TRBJ2-7	TRBV5-1
CATSDAGGPYNEQYF	NA	TRBV24-1
CASRFSTGEGNQPQHF	TRBJ1-5	TRBV12-3/TRBV12-4
CASSSTAGSNYEQYF	TRBJ2-7	TRBV27